This TCR beta chain is from a study of T cells in Graves' hyperthyroidism and ophthalmopathy. Study outcomes and limitations: Separating ophthalmopathy from stable hyperthyroidism was achieved by a 13 V-J model.

Thyroid ultrasound, orbital computed tomography, clinical symptoms, and serum thyroxine and TRAb underpinned diagnoses. This clonotype was observed many times. Antigen unknown. The CDR3 regions of TCR beta were amplified from RNA transcripts. During a first-round RT-PCR of the TCR CDR3, the HTBI primer set was used. MiXCR, applied by TCRdb to the multiplex PCR reads, yields one record per CDR3 protein. The sample carries 500,000 to 750,000 distinct CDR3 sequences, about 14% recorded once. The clonotype originates from a woman aged 18-35 years with Graves' ophthalmopathy. Specimen: blood.

CDR3 DNA: TGTGCCAGCAGTTTGCGGGGTGCGCAGTTCTTC. This gives the protein CASSLRGAQFF. The V and J genes are TRBV12-3 or TRBV12-4 and TRBJ2-1, with D perhaps TRBD2 (6 bases). This CDR3 has 11 residues. V lost 3 bases, J lost 12 bases, and 9 bases lay in between.